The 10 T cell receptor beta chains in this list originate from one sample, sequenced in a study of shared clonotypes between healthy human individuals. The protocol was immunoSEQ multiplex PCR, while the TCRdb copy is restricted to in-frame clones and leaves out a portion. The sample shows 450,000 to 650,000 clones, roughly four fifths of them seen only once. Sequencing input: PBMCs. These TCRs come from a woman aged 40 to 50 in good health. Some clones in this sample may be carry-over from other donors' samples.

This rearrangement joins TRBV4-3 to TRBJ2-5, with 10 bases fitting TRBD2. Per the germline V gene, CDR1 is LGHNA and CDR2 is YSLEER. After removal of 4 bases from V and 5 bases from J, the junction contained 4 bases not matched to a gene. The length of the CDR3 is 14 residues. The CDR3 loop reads CASSLTSGIETQYF. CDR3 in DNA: TGCGCCAGCAGCCTAACTAGCGGGATTGAGACCCAGTACTTC.

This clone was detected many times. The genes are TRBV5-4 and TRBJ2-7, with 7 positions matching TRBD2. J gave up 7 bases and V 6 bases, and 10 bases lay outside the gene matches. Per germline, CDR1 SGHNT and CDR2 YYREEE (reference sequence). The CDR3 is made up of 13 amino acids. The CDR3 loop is CASTDGLAAEQYF. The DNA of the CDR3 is TGTGCCAGCACCGATGGGCTAGCGGCGGAGCAGTACTTC.

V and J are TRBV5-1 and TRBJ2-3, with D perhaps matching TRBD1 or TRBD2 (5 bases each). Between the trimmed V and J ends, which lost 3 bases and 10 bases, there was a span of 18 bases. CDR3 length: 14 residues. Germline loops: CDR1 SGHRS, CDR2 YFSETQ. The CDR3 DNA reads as TGCGCCAGCAGCTGGGGTCAGGGTAACGGGGCGCAGTATTTT. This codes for CASSWGQGNGAQYF.

CDR3 sequence (DNA): TGCGCCAGCAGCCAAGACAGGGCCTATAATTCACCCCTCCACTTT. This translates into CASSQDRAYNSPLHF. J is TRBJ1-6 and V is TRBV4-3, with D perhaps TRBD1 (5 bases). V gave up 0 bases and J gave up 2 bases, with 5 bases separating them. Germline CDR1 reads LGHNA; CDR2 reads YSLEER. This CDR3 region has 15 residues.

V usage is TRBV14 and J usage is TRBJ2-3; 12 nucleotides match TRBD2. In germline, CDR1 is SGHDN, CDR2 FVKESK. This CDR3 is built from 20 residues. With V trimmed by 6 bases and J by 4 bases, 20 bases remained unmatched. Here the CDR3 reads CASSIHPITSGRKPSDTQYF. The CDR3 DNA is TGTGCCAGCAGTATCCATCCAATAACTAGCGGGAGGAAGCCCTCAGATACGCAGTATTTT.

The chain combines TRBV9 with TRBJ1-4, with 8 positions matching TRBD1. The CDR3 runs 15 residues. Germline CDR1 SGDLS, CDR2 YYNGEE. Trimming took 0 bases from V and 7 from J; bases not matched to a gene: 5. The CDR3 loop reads CASSVAEGTGEKLFF. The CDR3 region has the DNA TGTGCCAGCAGCGTAGCCGAGGGGACAGGTGAAAAACTGTTTTTT.

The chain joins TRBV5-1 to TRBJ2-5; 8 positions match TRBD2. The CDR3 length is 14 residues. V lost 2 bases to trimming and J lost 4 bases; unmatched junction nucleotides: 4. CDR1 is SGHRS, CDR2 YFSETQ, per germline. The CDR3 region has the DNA TGCGCCAGCAGCTTAAGCGGGAGTTCAGAGACCCAGTACTTC. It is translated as CASSLSGSSETQYF.

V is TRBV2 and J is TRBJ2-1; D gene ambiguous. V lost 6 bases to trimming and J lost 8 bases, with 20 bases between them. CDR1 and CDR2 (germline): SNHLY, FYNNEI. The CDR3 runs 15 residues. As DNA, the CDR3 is TGTGCCAGCAGAGACCAACGGAACCAGTTTGATGAGCAGTTCTTC. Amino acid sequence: CASRDQRNQFDEQFF.

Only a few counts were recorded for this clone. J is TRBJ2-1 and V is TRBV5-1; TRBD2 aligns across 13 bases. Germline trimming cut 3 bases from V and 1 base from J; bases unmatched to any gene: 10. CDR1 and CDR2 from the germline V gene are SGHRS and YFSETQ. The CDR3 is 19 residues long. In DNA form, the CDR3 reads TGCGCCAGCAGCTCTCAAGGACTAGCGGGAGAATGGTCCTACAATGAGCAGTTCTTC. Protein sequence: CASSSQGLAGEWSYNEQFF. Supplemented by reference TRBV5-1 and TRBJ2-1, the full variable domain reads KAGVTQTPRYLIKTRGQQVTLSCSPISGHRSVSWYQQTPGQGLQFLFEYFSETQRNKGNFPGRFSGRQFSNSRSEMNVSTLELGDSALYLCASSSQGLAGEWSYNEQFFGPGTRLTVL.

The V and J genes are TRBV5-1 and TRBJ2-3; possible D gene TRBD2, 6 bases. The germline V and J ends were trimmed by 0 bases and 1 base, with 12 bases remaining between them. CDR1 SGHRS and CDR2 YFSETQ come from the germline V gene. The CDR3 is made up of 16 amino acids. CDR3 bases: TGCGCCAGCAGCTTGGCGGCGGGACCCGGCACAGATACGCAGTATTTT. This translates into CASSLAAGPGTDTQYF. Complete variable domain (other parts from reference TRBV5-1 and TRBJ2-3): KAGVTQTPRYLIKTRGQQVTLSCSPISGHRSVSWYQQTPGQGLQFLFEYFSETQRNKGNFPGRFSGRQFSNSRSEMNVSTLELGDSALYLCASSLAAGPGTDTQYFGPGTRLTVL.